One and the same sample provided the 32 T cell receptor beta chains below, sequenced in a study of human T cells and chemical hapten exposure. Time point indicated: pre-sensitization, week 0. Treatment in this sample: therapeutic diphenylcyclopropenone sensitization with weekly scalp DPC. TCRdb used MiXCR to reprocess the RACE reads, holding one entry per CDR3 protein. The profile shows some 98,000 distinct CDR3 sequences, 11% of them singletons. This specimen was whole blood, taken in connection with sensitization to the hapten diphenylcyclopropenone (DPC). The receptors come from a woman aged 60-75 years with alopecia areata. Some clones in this sample may be carry-over from other donors' samples.

The chain carries TRBV12-3 or TRBV12-4 and TRBJ2-5, with D tentatively TRBD2 (5 bases). The CDR3 spans 14 residues. V dropped 2 bases and J dropped 5 bases, with 12 bases sitting between them. Here the CDR3 reads CASSLTPGKETQYF. Here the CDR3 DNA reads TGTGCCAGCAGTTTAACCCCGGGAAAGGAGACCCAGTACTTC.

This clonotype was picked up many times. V usage is TRBV7-2 and J usage is TRBJ1-4; maybe TRBD1 (5 bases). The V and J ends lost 6 bases and 0 bases respectively, with 8 bases between them. The CDR3 has 14 amino acids. Per the germline V gene, CDR1 is SGHTA and CDR2 is FQGNSA. CDR3 loop: CASSYRTTNEKLFF. DNA for the CDR3: TGTGCCAGCAGTTACAGGACAACTAATGAAAAACTGTTTTTT.

Of note for this clonotype: A read error may explain this, as a much larger clone is one base away. The CDR3 carries no conserved terminal phenylalanine or tryptophan, so it likely arises from a read error. The gene calls are TRBV20-1 and TRBJ1-2; D is ambiguous. The CDR3 covers 12 residues. Germline V gene data show CDR1 as DFQATT and CDR2 as SNEGSKA (reference sequence). Trimming removed 5 bases at V and 1 base at J, with 8 bases between. CDR3 sequence (DNA): TGCAGTGCTCAAACAGATAACTATGGCTACACCTTA. This sequence encodes CSAQTDNYGYTL.

Many counts were recorded for this clonotype. The chain uses TRBV9 and TRBJ2-3; D is unresolved. This CDR3 spans 12 amino acids. V was trimmed by 3 bases and J by 0 bases, leaving 2 bases between them. CDR1 is SGDLS and CDR2 is YYNGEE in the germline V gene. CDR3 DNA sequence: TGTGCCAGCAGCGGAAGCACAGATACGCAGTATTTT. Its protein product is CASSGSTDTQYF.

This clonotype has only a few counts. This sequence joins TRBV7-9 and TRBJ1-1; TRBD1 matches 7 bases. Trimming removed 5 bases from V and 4 bases from J; junction bases left unmatched: 7. Germline V lookup: CDR1 SEHNR, CDR2 FQNEAQ (reference sequence). The CDR3 is made up of 14 amino acids. The CDR3 reads CASSPKSGGTEAFF. The CDR3, as DNA: TGTGCCAGCAGCCCGAAATCAGGGGGCACTGAAGCTTTCTTT.

This clonotype was observed a handful of times. The J gene is TRBJ2-3, the V gene TRBV11-2; no firm D call. Germline CDR1 SGHAT, CDR2 FQNNGV. This CDR3 spans 12 amino acids. V lost 5 bases to trimming and J lost 6 bases, with 9 bases between them. Written as DNA, the CDR3 is TGTGCCAGCAGCGTAAGGGCTGATACGCAGTATTTT. Translating it yields CASSVRADTQYF.

V gene TRBV18 combines with J gene TRBJ2-2; no firm D call. The CDR3 loop spans 15 amino acids. Trimming shortened V by 5 bases and J by 2 bases, and 12 bases separated the two germline ends. The germline gives CDR1 KGHSH, CDR2 LQKENI. DNA of the CDR3: TGTGCCAGCTCAATTCAGGACCGCAACACCGGGGAGCTGTTTTTT. Protein sequence: CASSIQDRNTGELFF.

V usage is TRBV20-1 and J usage is TRBJ2-3, with 10 bases lining up with TRBD2. Germline V CDR1 and CDR2: DFQATT, SNEGSKA (reference sequence). CDR3 length: 14 amino acids. The chain's CDR3 is CKGAGTSVTDTQYF. The CDR3 DNA reads as TGCAAGGGAGCCGGGACTAGCGTCACAGATACGCAGTATTTT.

This clonotype came up a few times. V is TRBV27 and J is TRBJ2-3; D is unresolved. The CDR3 spans 14 residues. V was pared by 6 bases and J by 0 bases, with 10 bases between. The V gene's germline CDR1 is MNHEY and CDR2 SMNVEV (reference sequence). The CDR3 protein is CASSVLGSTDTQYF. CDR3 bases: TGTGCCAGCAGCGTTCTAGGCAGCACAGATACGCAGTATTTT.

This clonotype was seen at least ten times. The V and J genes are TRBV27 and TRBJ1-1; 9 bases align to TRBD1. Germline V gene lookup returns CDR1 MNHEY and CDR2 SMNVEV (reference sequence). The CDR3 contains 14 residues. J lost 8 bases, V lost 5 bases, and 9 bases had no gene match. The CDR3 DNA is TGTGCCAGCAGTATCGCCGGGACAGGGAAGGAAGCTTTCTTT. It specifies CASSIAGTGKEAFF.

This clonotype was found many times. This chain links TRBV24-1 with TRBJ2-3, with D tentatively TRBD2 (5 bases). The ends were cut back, 6 bases at V and 2 bases at J, with 14 bases in the middle. The germline CDR1 and CDR2 sequences are KGHDR and SFDVKD. The CDR3 is 15 residues long. In nucleotides, the CDR3 is TGTGCCACCAGTCCCGGGTCTGGACTCACAGATACGCAGTATTTT. Its translation: CATSPGSGLTDTQYF.

This clonotype was detected only a few times. This chain connects TRBV12-3 or TRBV12-4 to TRBJ1-2; D remains unclear. V was shortened by 0 bases and J by 4 bases, with 9 bases between the two germline ends. The CDR3 consists of 14 residues. The DNA of the CDR3 is TGTGCCAGCAGTTTAGCTTCGGGGATCTATGGCTACACCTTC. Translation gives CASSLASGIYGYTF.

This chain uses TRBV4-1 with TRBJ1-1, with 7 bases that match TRBD1. The J segment lost 1 base and the V segment lost 2 bases, leaving 4 bases of the junction unmatched. The CDR3 sequence is 15 residues long. Per germline, CDR1 MGHRA and CDR2 YSYEKL. The chain's CDR3 is CASSQPDRQNTEAFF. The CDR3 DNA reads TGCGCCAGCAGCCAACCGGACAGGCAGAACACTGAAGCTTTCTTT.

A few counts support this clonotype. The V gene is TRBV12-3 or TRBV12-4, the J gene TRBJ2-3; tentative D call: TRBD2 (7 bases). The CDR3 is 15 residues long. V gave up 3 bases and J gave up 3 bases, with 13 bases separating them. The CDR3 DNA reads TGTGCCAGCAGTTTTGGGGGGGCCGGGACAGATACGCAGTATTTT. It translates to CASSFGGAGTDTQYF.

There are many counts of this clonotype. CDR3 loop: CASRNTAPGVEYF. The CDR3 coding sequence is TGTGCCAGCAGGAATACCGCCCCAGGGGTGGAGTATTTT. This chain connects TRBV12-3 or TRBV12-4 to TRBJ2-3; maybe TRBD1 (6 bases). The CDR3 extends over 13 amino acids. Between the trimmed V and J ends, which lost 6 bases and 13 bases, there was a span of 20 bases.

This clonotype was counted a few times. The gene calls are TRBV30 and TRBJ2-6; D not resolved. Germline CDR1 is GTSNPN and CDR2 is SVGIG (reference sequence). The CDR3 length is 12 residues. V was clipped by 1 base and J by 9 bases, with 7 bases between them. The CDR3 loop reads CAWSGTRNVLTF. DNA for the CDR3: TGTGCCTGGAGTGGAACCCGCAACGTCCTGACTTTC.

This chain uses TRBV7-8 with TRBJ2-7; 7 bases are a match to TRBD1. The germline CDR1 and CDR2 sequences are SGHVS and FQNEAQ. The CDR3 extends over 16 amino acids. Trimming removed 1 base from V and 3 bases from J; junction bases left unmatched: 9. The CDR3 DNA is TGTGCCAGCAGCTTAGAGGGACAGCCCCCGAGCTACGAGCAGTACTTC. Its translation is CASSLEGQPPSYEQYF.

This clonotype has just a few counts. The rearrangement links TRBV7-9 to TRBJ1-3, with D unresolved. This CDR3 has 16 amino acids. Trimming removed 1 base from V and 0 bases from J, with 10 bases in between. Per the germline V gene, CDR1 is SEHNR and CDR2 is FQNEAQ (reference sequence). In nucleotides, the CDR3 is TGTGCCAGCAGCTTAGATCTGGCTTTCTCTGGAAACACCATATATTTT. It translates to CASSLDLAFSGNTIYF.

The rearrangement joins TRBV18 to TRBJ2-4, with D unresolved. This CDR3 region has 13 residues. The germline V gene encodes CDR1 KGHSH and CDR2 LQKENI. Trimming left V 2 bases short and J 5 bases short, with 7 bases between. The CDR3 DNA is TGTGCCAGCTCACCAGCCGGACAAAACATTCAGTACTTC. Amino acids: CASSPAGQNIQYF.

This clonotype was counted ten times or more. This chain uses TRBV5-1 with TRBJ2-6; D gene unclear. V was pared by 1 base and J by 0 bases, with 11 bases between. Germline V CDR1 and CDR2: SGHRS, YFSETQ. The CDR3 runs to 17 residues. CDR3 in amino acids: CASSLRWGDSGANVLTF. CDR3 coding DNA: TGCGCCAGCAGCTTGCGTTGGGGTGACTCTGGGGCCAACGTCCTGACTTTC.

In its sample, this clonotype was seen a few times. The V gene is TRBV6-1, the J gene TRBJ2-5; 10 bases are a match to TRBD1. V dropped 7 bases and J dropped 4; count of bases not matched to a gene: 15. This CDR3 spans 17 amino acids. Germline V gene sequence: CDR1 MNHNS, CDR2 SASEGT. This CDR3 is CASNPRGDRGLVETQYF. In DNA form, the CDR3 reads TGTGCCAGCAATCCCAGGGGGGACAGGGGACTAGTAGAGACCCAGTACTTC.

About this clonotype itself: This could be a read error, since a much larger clone is one nucleotide away. The V and J genes are TRBV4-1 and TRBJ2-5, with D tentatively TRBD2 (6 bases). In germline, CDR1 is MGHRA, CDR2 YSYEKL. CDR3 length equals 16 residues. The DNA of the CDR3 is TGCTCCAGCAGCCAATTATTCGGGACTCTCCAAGAGACCCAGTACTTC. Its translation: CSSSQLFGTLQETQYF.

As to this clonotype: A clone one base away is much larger, so this may be a read error. The J gene is TRBJ1-5, the V gene TRBV30; D is perhaps TRBD1 (5 bases). Germline V gives CDR1 GTSNPN, CDR2 SVGIG (reference sequence). This CDR3 contains 14 residues. The CDR3 nucleotides read TGTGCCGGGAGTGTACGAAGGGGAAATCAGCCCCAGCATTTT. This translates into CAGSVRRGNQPQHF. The whole variable domain, remainder taken from reference TRBV30 and TRBJ1-5, is SQTIHQWPATLVQPVGSPLSLECTVEGTSNPNLYWYRQAAGRGLQLLFYSVGIGQISSEVPQNLSASRPQDRQFILSSKKLLLSDSGFYLCAGSVRRGNQPQHFGDGTRLSIL.

This clonotype showed up many times. The chain links TRBV29-1 to TRBJ2-5; D is unclear. The CDR3 is 11 amino acids. CDR1 and CDR2 (germline): SQVTM, ANQGSEA. V lost 0 bases, J lost 5 bases, and 4 bases lay in between. This chain's CDR3 is CSVEDAETQYF. The CDR3 DNA sequence: TGCAGCGTTGAAGACGCGGAGACCCAGTACTTC.

V is TRBV6-6 and J is TRBJ1-5; D remains ambiguous. Germline lookup yields CDR1 MNHNY and CDR2 SVGAGI (reference sequence). The V gene lost 2 bases and the J gene lost 4 bases, with 9 bases spanning the gap. This CDR3 comprises 14 residues. The DNA for the CDR3 is TGTGCCAGCAGTTACGGCACGCCGAATCAGCCCCAGCATTTT. Amino acid sequence: CASSYGTPNQPQHF.

This clonotype showed up many times. The J gene is TRBJ2-3, the V gene TRBV12-3 or TRBV12-4; D is possibly TRBD1 or TRBD2 (5 bases each). V was trimmed by 4 bases and J by 2 bases, leaving 10 bases between them. This CDR3 is 14 amino acids long. CDR3 region: CASSSGTSTDTQYF. Here the CDR3 DNA reads TGTGCCAGCAGTTCCGGGACCTCCACAGATACGCAGTATTTT.

This clonotype was recorded at least ten times. The chain joins TRBV20-1 to TRBJ2-5; either TRBD1 or TRBD2 may fit D (5 bases each). Trimming took off 0 bases at V and 4 bases at J, with 9 bases between the two ends. The germline V gene has CDR1 DFQATT and CDR2 SNEGSKA (reference sequence). The CDR3 extends over 13 amino acids. CDR3 protein: CSARDAGGETQYF. The CDR3 DNA follows: TGCAGTGCTAGAGATGCTGGGGGAGAGACCCAGTACTTC.

This clonotype was seen many times. The genes are TRBV20-1 and TRBJ2-1, with 10 nucleotides matching TRBD1. The germline V gene has CDR1 DFQATT and CDR2 SNEGSKA (reference sequence). This CDR3 contains 16 residues. Unmatched junction bases numbered 10, after V lost 7 bases and J lost 1 base. CDR3 in amino acids: CSVTPPGQGSYNEQFF. As DNA, the CDR3 is TGCAGTGTCACACCCCCGGGACAGGGGTCCTACAATGAGCAGTTCTTC.

This clonotype appeared a few times. The chain links TRBV20-1 to TRBJ1-4; perhaps TRBD1 as D (5 bases). Looked up from germline, CDR1 is DFQATT and CDR2 is SNEGSKA (reference sequence). Trimming cost V 3 bases and J 8 bases, with 13 bases left between them. The CDR3 contains 13 residues. CDR3 in amino acids: CSASFGGLEKLFF. The CDR3 nucleotides read TGCAGTGCTAGTTTCGGGGGGTTAGAAAAACTGTTTTTT.

With regard to this clonotype: The germline gene is not matched at one end of the junction; a read error may be the cause. This chain links TRBV7-2 with TRBJ2-3; 8 bases are a match to TRBD1. The CDR3 sequence is 18 residues long. Germline V gene sequence: CDR1 SGHTA, CDR2 FQGNSA. In nucleotides, the CDR3 is TGTGCCGGCAGCTTAATCCCCCCTACAGGGGGGAGGACAGATACGCAGTATTTT. It encodes CAGSLIPPTGGRTDTQYF.

This clonotype was seen more than once but under ten times. This chain connects TRBV3-1 to TRBJ2-5; D remains ambiguous. This CDR3 spans 11 amino acids. Germline V gene sequence: CDR1 LGHDT, CDR2 YNNKEL (reference sequence). Trimming took 1 base from V and 4 from J, leaving 1 base between them. For the CDR3, the DNA is TGTGCCAGCAGCCAAGTAGAGACCCAGTACTTC. Translating it yields CASSQVETQYF.

About this clonotype itself: A read error may account for a junction end that differs from germline. The CDR3: CAWSEAIF. DNA for the CDR3: TGTGCCTGGAGTGAGGCCATATTC. The chain employs TRBV30 and TRBJ2-7; D unresolved. This CDR3 has 8 amino acids. The germline gives CDR1 GTSNPN, CDR2 SVGIG (reference sequence).